This T cell receptor beta chain appears in the sequencing data of a study of CD8+ T cells in alopecia areata. Isolated RNA was reverse transcribed into cDNA used as the sequencing template. The assay was immunoSEQ multiplex PCR, and TCRdb's table has in-frame clones only and misses some. The table includes 250,000 to 300,000 clones, nearly 60% detected once. The treatment here: oral pan-JAK inhibitor, 5-10 mg twice daily. Peripheral blood and lesional scalp punch biopsies came from alopecia areata patients. A note on this clone: Its antigen is not known.

Study findings and constraints: During tofacitinib treatment, many expanded lesional clones remained in scalp and blood.

Trimming left V 5 bases short and J 3 bases short, with 12 bases between. This CDR3 comprises 14 residues. Germline CDR1 is MDHEN and CDR2 is SYDVKM. The TCR comes from a human donor with alopecia areata. The sample consisted of CD4+ T cells sorted from blood, taken at week 24, from a patient treated with tofacitinib. This chain connects TRBV28 to TRBJ2-3; D possibly uses TRBD1 or TRBD2 (6 bases each). In nucleotides, the CDR3 is TGTGCCAGCAGTGCCGGGGGCTTGACAGATACGCAGTATTTT. This translates into CASSAGGLTDTQYF.